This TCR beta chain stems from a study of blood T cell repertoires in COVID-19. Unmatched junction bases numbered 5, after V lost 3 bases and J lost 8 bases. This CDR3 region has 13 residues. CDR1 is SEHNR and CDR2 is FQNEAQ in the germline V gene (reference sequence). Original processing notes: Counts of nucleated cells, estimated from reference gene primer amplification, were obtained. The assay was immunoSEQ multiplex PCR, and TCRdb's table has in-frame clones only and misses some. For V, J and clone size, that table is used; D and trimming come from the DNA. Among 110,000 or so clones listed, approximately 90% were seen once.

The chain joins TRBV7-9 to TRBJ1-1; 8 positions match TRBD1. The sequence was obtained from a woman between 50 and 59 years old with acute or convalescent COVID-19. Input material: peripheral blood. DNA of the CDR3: TGTGCCAGCAGCTTCTTGACAGGGGAGGAAGCTTTCTTT. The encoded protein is CASSFLTGEEAFF.